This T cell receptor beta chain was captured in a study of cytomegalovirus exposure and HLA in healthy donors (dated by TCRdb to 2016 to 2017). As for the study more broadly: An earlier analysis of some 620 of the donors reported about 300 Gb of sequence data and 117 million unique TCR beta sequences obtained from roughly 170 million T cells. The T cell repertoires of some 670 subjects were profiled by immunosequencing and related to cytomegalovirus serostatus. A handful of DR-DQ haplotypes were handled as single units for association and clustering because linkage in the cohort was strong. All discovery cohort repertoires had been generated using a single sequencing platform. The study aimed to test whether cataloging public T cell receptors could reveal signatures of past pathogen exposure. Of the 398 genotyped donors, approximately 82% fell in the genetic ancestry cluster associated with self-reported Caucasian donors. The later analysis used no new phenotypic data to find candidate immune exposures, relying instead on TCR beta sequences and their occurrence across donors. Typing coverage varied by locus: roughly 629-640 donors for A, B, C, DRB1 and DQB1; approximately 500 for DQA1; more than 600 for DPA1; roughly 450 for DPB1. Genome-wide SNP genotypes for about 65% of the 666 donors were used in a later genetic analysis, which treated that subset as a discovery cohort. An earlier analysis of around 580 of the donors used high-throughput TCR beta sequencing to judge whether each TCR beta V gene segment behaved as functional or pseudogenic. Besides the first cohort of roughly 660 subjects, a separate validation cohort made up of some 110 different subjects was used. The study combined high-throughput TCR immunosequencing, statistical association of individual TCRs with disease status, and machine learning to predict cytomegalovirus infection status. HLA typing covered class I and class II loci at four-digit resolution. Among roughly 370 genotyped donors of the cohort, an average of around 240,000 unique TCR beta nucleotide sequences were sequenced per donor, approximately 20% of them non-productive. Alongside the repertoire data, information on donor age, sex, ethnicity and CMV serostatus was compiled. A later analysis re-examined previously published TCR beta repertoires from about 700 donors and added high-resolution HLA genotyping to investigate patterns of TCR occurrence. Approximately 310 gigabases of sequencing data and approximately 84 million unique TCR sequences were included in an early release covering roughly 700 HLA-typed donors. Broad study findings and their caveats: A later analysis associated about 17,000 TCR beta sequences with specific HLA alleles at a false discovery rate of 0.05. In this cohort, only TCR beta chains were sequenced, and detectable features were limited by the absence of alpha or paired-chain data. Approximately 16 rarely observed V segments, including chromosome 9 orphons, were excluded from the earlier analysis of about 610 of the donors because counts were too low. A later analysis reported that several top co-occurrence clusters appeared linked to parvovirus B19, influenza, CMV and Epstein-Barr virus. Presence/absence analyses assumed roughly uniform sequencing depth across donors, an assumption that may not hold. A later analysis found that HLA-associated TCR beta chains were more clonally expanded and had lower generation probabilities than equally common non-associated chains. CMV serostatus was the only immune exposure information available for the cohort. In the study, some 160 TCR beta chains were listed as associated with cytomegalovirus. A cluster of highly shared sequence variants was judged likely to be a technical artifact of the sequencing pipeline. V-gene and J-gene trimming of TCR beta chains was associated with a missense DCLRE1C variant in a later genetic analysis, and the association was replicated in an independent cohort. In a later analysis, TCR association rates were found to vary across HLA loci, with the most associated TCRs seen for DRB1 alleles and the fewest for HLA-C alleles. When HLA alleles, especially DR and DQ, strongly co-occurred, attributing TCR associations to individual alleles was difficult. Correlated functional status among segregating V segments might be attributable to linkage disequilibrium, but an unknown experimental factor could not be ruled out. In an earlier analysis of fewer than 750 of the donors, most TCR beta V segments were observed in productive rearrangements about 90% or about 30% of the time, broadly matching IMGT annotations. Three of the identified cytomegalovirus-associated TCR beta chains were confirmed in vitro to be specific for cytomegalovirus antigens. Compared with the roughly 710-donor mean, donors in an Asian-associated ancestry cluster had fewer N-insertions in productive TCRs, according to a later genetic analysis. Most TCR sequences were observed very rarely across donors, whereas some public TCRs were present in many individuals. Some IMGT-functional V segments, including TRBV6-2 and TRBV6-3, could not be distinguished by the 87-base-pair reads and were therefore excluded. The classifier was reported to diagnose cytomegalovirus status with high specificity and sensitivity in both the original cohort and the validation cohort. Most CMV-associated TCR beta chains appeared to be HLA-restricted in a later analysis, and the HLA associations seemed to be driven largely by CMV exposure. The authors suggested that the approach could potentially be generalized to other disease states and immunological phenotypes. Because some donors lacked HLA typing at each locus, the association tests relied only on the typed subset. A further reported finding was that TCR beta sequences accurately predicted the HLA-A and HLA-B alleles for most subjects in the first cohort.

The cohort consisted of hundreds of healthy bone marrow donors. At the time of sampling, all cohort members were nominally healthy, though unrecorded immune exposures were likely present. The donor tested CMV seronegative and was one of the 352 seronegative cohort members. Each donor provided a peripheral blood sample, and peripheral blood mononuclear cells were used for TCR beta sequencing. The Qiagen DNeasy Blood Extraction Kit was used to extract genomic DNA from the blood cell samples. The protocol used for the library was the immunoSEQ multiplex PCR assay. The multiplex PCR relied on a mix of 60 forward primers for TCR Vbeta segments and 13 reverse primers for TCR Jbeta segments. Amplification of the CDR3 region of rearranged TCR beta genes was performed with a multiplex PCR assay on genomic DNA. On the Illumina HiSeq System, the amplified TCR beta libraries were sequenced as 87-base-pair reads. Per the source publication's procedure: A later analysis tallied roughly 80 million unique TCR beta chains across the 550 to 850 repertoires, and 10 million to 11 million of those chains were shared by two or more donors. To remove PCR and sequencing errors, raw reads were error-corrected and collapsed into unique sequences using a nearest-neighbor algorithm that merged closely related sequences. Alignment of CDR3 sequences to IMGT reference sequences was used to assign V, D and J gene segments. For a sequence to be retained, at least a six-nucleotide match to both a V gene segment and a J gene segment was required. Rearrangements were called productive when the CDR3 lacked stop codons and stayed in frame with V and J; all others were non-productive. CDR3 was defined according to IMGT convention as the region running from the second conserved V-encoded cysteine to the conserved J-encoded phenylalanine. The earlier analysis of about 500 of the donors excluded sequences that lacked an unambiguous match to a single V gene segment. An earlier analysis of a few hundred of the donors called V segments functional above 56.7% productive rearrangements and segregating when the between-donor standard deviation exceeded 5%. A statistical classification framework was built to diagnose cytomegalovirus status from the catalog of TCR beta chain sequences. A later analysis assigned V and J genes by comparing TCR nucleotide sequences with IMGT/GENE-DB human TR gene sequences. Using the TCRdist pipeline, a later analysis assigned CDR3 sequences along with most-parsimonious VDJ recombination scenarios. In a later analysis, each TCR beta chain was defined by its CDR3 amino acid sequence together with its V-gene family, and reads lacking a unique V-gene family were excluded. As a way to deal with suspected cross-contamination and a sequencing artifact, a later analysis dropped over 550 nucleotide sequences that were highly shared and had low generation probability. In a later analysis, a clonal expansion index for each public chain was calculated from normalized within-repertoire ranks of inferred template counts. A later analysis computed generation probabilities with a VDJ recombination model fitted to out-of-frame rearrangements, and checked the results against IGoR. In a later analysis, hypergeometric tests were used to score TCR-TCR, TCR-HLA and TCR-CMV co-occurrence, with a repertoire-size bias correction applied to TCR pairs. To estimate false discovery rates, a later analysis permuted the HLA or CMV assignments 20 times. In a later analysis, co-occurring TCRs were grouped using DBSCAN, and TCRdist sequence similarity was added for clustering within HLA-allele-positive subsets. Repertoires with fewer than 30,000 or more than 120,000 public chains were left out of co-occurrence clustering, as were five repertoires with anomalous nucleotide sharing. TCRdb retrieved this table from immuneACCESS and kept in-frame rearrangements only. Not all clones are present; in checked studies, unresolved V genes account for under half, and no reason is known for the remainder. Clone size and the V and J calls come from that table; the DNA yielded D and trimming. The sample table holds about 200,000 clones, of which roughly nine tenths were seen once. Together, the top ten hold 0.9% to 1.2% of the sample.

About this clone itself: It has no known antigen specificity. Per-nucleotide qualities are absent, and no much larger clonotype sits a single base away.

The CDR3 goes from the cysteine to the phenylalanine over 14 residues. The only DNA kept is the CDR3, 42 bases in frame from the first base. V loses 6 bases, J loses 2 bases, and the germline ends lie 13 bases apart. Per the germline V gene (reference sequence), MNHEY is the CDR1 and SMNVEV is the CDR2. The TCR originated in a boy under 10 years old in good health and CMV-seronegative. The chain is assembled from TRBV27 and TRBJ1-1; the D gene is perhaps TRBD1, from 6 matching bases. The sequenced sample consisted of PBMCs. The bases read TGTGCCAGCAGAAGCTGGGGGCTTAACACTGAAGCTTTCTTT. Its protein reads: CASRSWGLNTEAFF.